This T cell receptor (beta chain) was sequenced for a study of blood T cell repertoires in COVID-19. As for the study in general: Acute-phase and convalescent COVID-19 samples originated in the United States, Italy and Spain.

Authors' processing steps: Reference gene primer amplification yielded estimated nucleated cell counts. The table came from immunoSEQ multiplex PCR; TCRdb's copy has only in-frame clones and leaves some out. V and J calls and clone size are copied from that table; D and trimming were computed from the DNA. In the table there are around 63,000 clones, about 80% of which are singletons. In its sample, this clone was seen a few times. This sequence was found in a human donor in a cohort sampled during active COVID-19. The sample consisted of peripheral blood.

This CDR3 is CASSQPGKSVSDTQYF. The CDR3 DNA follows: TGCGCCAGCAGCCAACCGGGAAAATCGGTCTCTGATACGCAGTATTTT. This sequence joins TRBV4-1 and TRBJ2-3; weak D call: TRBD2 (5 bases). The CDR3 totals 16 residues. Trimming removed 2 bases from V and 6 bases from J, with 18 bases in between. Germline assignment: CDR1 MGHRA and CDR2 YSYEKL.